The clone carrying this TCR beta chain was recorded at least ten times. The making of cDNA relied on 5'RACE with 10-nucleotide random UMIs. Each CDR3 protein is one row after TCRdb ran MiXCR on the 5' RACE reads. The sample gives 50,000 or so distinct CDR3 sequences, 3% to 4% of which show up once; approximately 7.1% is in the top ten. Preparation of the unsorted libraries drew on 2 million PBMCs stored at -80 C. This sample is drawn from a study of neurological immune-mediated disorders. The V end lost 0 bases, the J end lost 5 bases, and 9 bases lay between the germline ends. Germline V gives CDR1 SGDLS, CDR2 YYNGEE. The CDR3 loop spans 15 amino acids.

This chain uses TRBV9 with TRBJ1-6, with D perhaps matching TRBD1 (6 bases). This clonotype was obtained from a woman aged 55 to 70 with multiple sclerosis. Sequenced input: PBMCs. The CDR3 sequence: CASSVGTVNNSPLHF. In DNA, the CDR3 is TGTGCCAGCAGCGTAGGGACAGTCAATAATTCACCCCTCCACTTT.